This TCR beta chain was observed in a study of blood T cell repertoires in COVID-19. Study in general: PBMCs, B-cell-depleted T cells, or T cells were the source of the cDNA or gDNA that made up the material.

V was clipped by 5 bases and J by 6 bases; unmatched bases: 7. Germline CDR1 reads SGHVS; CDR2 reads FQNEAQ. This CDR3 is 15 amino acids long. The assay was immunoSEQ multiplex PCR, and TCRdb's table has in-frame clones only and misses some. The sample lists more than 200,000 clones, 80% to 90% occurring once. The chain uses TRBV7-8 and TRBJ1-4; 9 nucleotides match TRBD1. This TCR was sampled from a woman older than 75 with acute or convalescent COVID-19. The sequencing sample was made of peripheral blood. Here the CDR3 reads CASSADRGRDEKLFF. CDR3 in DNA: TGTGCCAGCAGCGCGGACAGGGGACGGGATGAAAAACTGTTTTTT.